Shown below are 31 T cell receptor beta chains from a single sample sequenced in a study of blood T cell repertoires in COVID-19. Libraries were prepared by immunoSEQ multiplex PCR; TCRdb keeps only in-frame clonotypes and omits some of them. This repertoire shows just over 300,000 clones, around 91% found once; its top ten account for over 9%. Sequencing used PBMCs or T cells enriched from blood (not recorded which). These receptors were obtained from a woman in her forties who had recovered from COVID-19.

The chain recombines TRBV30 with TRBJ2-2; D gene uncertain. Trimming stripped 0 bases from V and 4 bases from J, with 9 bases between. CDR1 is GTSNPN and CDR2 is SVGIG in the germline V gene (reference sequence). The CDR3 is 14 residues long. Here the CDR3 reads CAWSVRGITGELFF. The CDR3, as DNA: TGTGCCTGGAGTGTACGAGGAATCACCGGGGAGCTGTTTTTT.

J is TRBJ1-6 and V is TRBV7-3, with D perhaps TRBD1 (6 bases). V was trimmed by 5 bases and J by 7 bases, leaving 15 bases between them. This CDR3 is 15 amino acids long. Germline V lookup: CDR1 SGHTA, CDR2 FQGTGA. CDR3 in amino acids: CASSLGGFRNSPLHF. Written as DNA, the CDR3 is TGTGCCAGCAGCCTAGGGGGATTTAGGAATTCACCCCTCCACTTT. Together with reference TRBV7-3 and TRBJ1-6, the CDR3 gives the full variable domain: GAGVSQTPSNKVTEKGKYVELRCDPISGHTALYWYRQSLGQGPEFLIYFQGTGAADDSGLPNDRFFAVRPEGSVSTLKIQRTERGDSAVYLCASSLGGFRNSPLHFGNGTRLTVT.

This chain uses TRBV7-9 with TRBJ1-4; TRBD1 aligns across 9 bases. Germline values: CDR1 SEHNR, CDR2 FQNEAQ (reference sequence). This CDR3 is built from 14 residues. V lost 5 bases to trimming and J lost 4 bases; unmatched junction nucleotides: 2. The CDR3 DNA reads TGTGCCAGCAGCACGGGACAGGGTAATGAAAAACTGTTTTTT. Amino acid sequence: CASSTGQGNEKLFF. The variable domain in full, with the rest retrieved from reference TRBV7-9 and TRBJ1-4, is DTGVSQNPRHKITKRGQNVTFRCDPISEHNRLYWYRQTLGQGPEFLTYFQNEAQLEKSRLLSDRFSAERPKGSFSTLEIQRTEQGDSAMYLCASSTGQGNEKLFFGSGTQLSVL.

CDR3 in DNA: TGTGCCAGTAGTTCGGACAGGGGGCGCGGTGGCTACACCTTC. Its protein is CASSSDRGRGGYTF. This chain connects TRBV19 to TRBJ1-2; 11 nucleotides match TRBD1. Germline CDR1 reads LNHDA; CDR2 reads SQIVND (reference sequence). The length of the CDR3 is 14 residues. V dropped 5 bases and J dropped 7; count of bases not matched to a gene: 6.

In the case of this clone: An end of the junction differs from the germline gene, which may be a read error. The chain links TRBV6-1 to TRBJ1-3, with D unclear. The CDR3 spans 10 residues. Germline V lookup: CDR1 MNHNS, CDR2 SASEGT. CDR3 in DNA: TGTGCCAGCAGTGAATTTGGGCTGGATTTT. This translates into CASSEFGLDF.

The CDR3 sequence: CASSIEGGARPNYGYTF. The DNA of the CDR3 is TGTGCCAGTAGTATTGAGGGTGGTGCCAGGCCTAACTATGGCTACACCTTC. V gene TRBV19 combines with J gene TRBJ1-2, with unresolved D. There are 17 residues in the CDR3. V lost 3 bases and J 0 bases, leaving 17 bases between the germline ends. Germline CDR1 reads LNHDA; CDR2 reads SQIVND (reference sequence).

The chain links TRBV7-2 to TRBJ2-1; 11 bases are a match to TRBD2. The germline CDR1 and CDR2 sequences are SGHTA and FQGNSA. V was clipped by 5 bases and J by 4 bases; unmatched bases: 7. The CDR3 extends over 16 amino acids. The CDR3, as DNA: TGTGCCAGCAGCCCTAGCGGGAGGAGGGGTTACAATGAGCAGTTCTTC. This codes for CASSPSGRRGYNEQFF.

V gene TRBV19 combines with J gene TRBJ2-4, with TRBD2 as a possible D gene (6 bases). CDR3 length equals 19 residues. Per the germline V gene, CDR1 is LNHDA and CDR2 is SQIVND (reference sequence). Trimming took off 3 bases at V and 0 bases at J, with 21 bases between the two ends. CDR3 DNA sequence: TGTGCCAGTAGTATCCGGCGGGGAGGTACGGACATAGCCAAAAACATTCAGTACTTC. Encoded protein: CASSIRRGGTDIAKNIQYF.

This chain links TRBV5-5 with TRBJ1-4; D gene ambiguous. This CDR3 has 13 residues. Germline values: CDR1 SGHKS, CDR2 YYEKEE (reference sequence). V was clipped by 0 bases and J by 7 bases, with 7 bases between them. The CDR3 sequence: CASSLVTTEKLFF. Here the CDR3 DNA reads TGTGCCAGCAGCTTGGTGACAACTGAAAAACTGTTTTTT.

V usage is TRBV5-3 and J usage is TRBJ1-2; D remains ambiguous. TRBV5-3 is labeled an ORF, and its function is uncertain. The CDR3 length is 15 residues. Between the trimmed V and J ends, which lost 0 bases and 5 bases, there was a span of 14 bases. The CDR3 sequence: CARSLAAGLGYGYTF. Here the CDR3 DNA reads TGTGCCAGAAGCTTGGCCGCGGGTTTAGGATATGGCTACACCTTC.

The chain has TRBV2 and TRBJ2-2; TRBD1 aligns across 9 bases. The germline CDR1 and CDR2 sequences are SNHLY and FYNNEI. The CDR3 has 15 amino acids. Trimming cost V 2 bases and J 5 bases; bases outside gene matches: 3. DNA of the CDR3: TGTGCCAGCAGTGAAACAGGGGGCGATACCGGGGAGCTGTTTTTT. Encoded protein: CASSETGGDTGELFF.

The rearrangement uses TRBV5-1 and TRBJ2-1; 8 positions match TRBD2. This CDR3 has 16 residues. CDR1 and CDR2 (germline): SGHRS, YFSETQ. V lost 0 bases to trimming and J lost 7 bases; unmatched junction nucleotides: 9. The CDR3, as DNA: TGCGCCAGCAGCTTGGGAGCGGGAGCCTCTAAGAATGAGCAGTTCTTC. The encoded protein is CASSLGAGASKNEQFF.

The table lists this clone with a count of one. The chain recombines TRBV4-3 with TRBJ1-2; 10 bases align to TRBD1. The V gene's germline CDR1 is LGHNA and CDR2 YSLEER. Trimming removed 5 bases from V and 2 bases from J; junction bases left unmatched: 8. The CDR3 has 16 residues. For the CDR3, the DNA is TGCGCCAGCAGCGGGGTGGGACAGGGGATGAACTATGGCTACACCTTC. This gives the protein CASSGVGQGMNYGYTF.

J is TRBJ1-1 and V is TRBV28; the D gene is possibly TRBD1 (6 bases). Germline V gene sequence: CDR1 MDHEN, CDR2 SYDVKM. V was pared by 3 bases and J by 6 bases, with 14 bases between. The CDR3 consists of 14 residues. The CDR3 sequence is CASSLEQGFAEAFF. The DNA of the CDR3 is TGTGCCAGCAGTTTGGAACAGGGCTTTGCTGAAGCTTTCTTT.

The rearrangement uses TRBV19 and TRBJ1-5; D may be TRBD1 (6 bases). The germline CDR1 and CDR2 sequences are LNHDA and SQIVND (reference sequence). V dropped 5 bases and J dropped 2 bases, with 22 bases sitting between them. This CDR3 spans 18 amino acids. CDR3 in DNA: TGTGCCAGTAGTGTGGACCCAACAGGGAACTGGGGCAATCAGCCCCAGCATTTT. It codes for CASSVDPTGNWGNQPQHF.

The V and J genes are TRBV4-2 and TRBJ1-2, with TRBD1 matching 7 bases. V shed 0 bases, J shed 4 bases, and the junction held 2 bases outside the gene matches. Germline CDR1 and CDR2: LGHNA and YNFKEQ. The CDR3 loop spans 14 amino acids. CDR3 residues: CASSQEDRLYGYTF. The CDR3 nucleotides are TGTGCCAGCAGCCAAGAGGACAGGCTCTATGGCTACACCTTC.

The chain joins TRBV18 to TRBJ1-2; possibly TRBD1 for D (5 bases). Germline V gives CDR1 KGHSH, CDR2 LQKENI. V was shortened by 6 bases and J by 6 bases, with 17 bases between the two germline ends. This CDR3 spans 14 amino acids. In DNA, the CDR3 is TGTGCCAGCTCCTCGAGTGAGGACACCCATGGCTACACCTTC. It specifies CASSSSEDTHGYTF.

V is TRBV18 and J is TRBJ2-7; 7 nucleotides agree with TRBD1. The CDR3 extends over 14 amino acids. From germline, CDR1 is KGHSH and CDR2 LQKENI. V gave up 3 bases and J gave up 6 bases; unmatched junction bases: 8. The CDR3 spells CASSPLGQSGEQYF. DNA for the CDR3: TGTGCCAGCTCACCTCTGGGACAGTCAGGCGAGCAGTACTTC.

V is TRBV23-1 and J is TRBJ2-6; 7 positions agree with TRBD1. TRBV23-1 counts as an open reading frame of uncertain function. CDR3 length: 18 residues. The V and J ends lost 2 bases and 0 bases, in that order; junction bases with no gene match: 7. The DNA of the CDR3 is TGCGCCAGCAGTCAACGACAGGGAGAAATCTCTGGGGCCAACGTCCTGACTTTC. It specifies CASSQRQGEISGANVLTF.

The chain carries TRBV2 and TRBJ2-5; 8 nucleotides line up with TRBD1. The CDR3 consists of 14 residues. The V segment lost 6 bases and the J segment 5 bases; nucleotides outside the gene matches: 8. Per germline, CDR1 SNHLY and CDR2 FYNNEI. CDR3 sequence reads: CASRWTGPWETQYF. CDR3 sequence (DNA): TGTGCCAGCAGATGGACAGGGCCCTGGGAGACCCAGTACTTC.

CDR3 DNA sequence: TGTGCCAGTAGTATTGCTAGCGGGGGCCTGAGCTCCTACGAGCAGTACTTC. Translation: CASSIASGGLSSYEQYF. This chain joins TRBV19 and TRBJ2-7; 10 bases agree with TRBD2. Germline V gives CDR1 LNHDA, CDR2 SQIVND (reference sequence). The length of the CDR3 is 17 residues. Unmatched junction bases numbered 8, after V lost 3 bases and J lost 0 bases.

This chain connects TRBV3-1 (or the pseudogene TRBV3-2) to TRBJ2-1; D might be TRBD2 (5 bases). The germline V and J ends were trimmed by 3 bases and 7 bases, with 28 bases remaining between them. Germline CDR1 LGHDT, CDR2 YNNKEL (reference sequence). The CDR3 is made up of 19 amino acids. This CDR3 is CASSHIPVGVGPRGNEQFF. DNA for the CDR3: TGTGCCAGCAGCCATATCCCTGTGGGCGTAGGGCCTCGCGGGAATGAGCAGTTCTTC.

The DNA of the CDR3 is TGTGCCAGCAGCTTGGTAGGTACAGGGACCAAAGGAAGTGGAGAAAAACTGTTTTTT. As protein: CASSLVGTGTKGSGEKLFF. The genes are TRBV5-8 and TRBJ1-4; D might be TRBD1 (6 bases). CDR1 is SGHTS and CDR2 is YDEGEE in the germline V gene. The CDR3 contains 19 residues. Trimming stripped 0 bases from V and 8 bases from J, with 26 bases between.

V gene TRBV7-9 combines with J gene TRBJ2-1, with 8 nucleotides matching TRBD1. J gave up 7 bases and V 3 bases, and 8 bases lay outside the gene matches. The length of the CDR3 is 15 residues. In germline, CDR1 is SEHNR, CDR2 FQNEAQ (reference sequence). The CDR3 loop is CASSLRQGARNEQFF. The CDR3 DNA reads as TGTGCCAGCAGCTTGCGGCAGGGGGCAAGGAATGAGCAGTTCTTC.

This chain's CDR3 is CASSVGHQETQYF. As DNA, the CDR3 is TGTGCCAGCAGCGTGGGGCATCAAGAGACCCAGTACTTC. The chain is built from TRBV9 and TRBJ2-5; D possibly corresponds to TRBD1 (5 bases). Germline-derived CDR1 and CDR2 are SGDLS and YYNGEE. V dropped 2 bases and J dropped 2 bases, with 7 bases sitting between them. The CDR3 runs 13 residues.

A few counts support this clone. The chain is built from TRBV7-3 and TRBJ2-2; a possible D gene is TRBD2 (7 bases). The germline gives CDR1 SGHTA, CDR2 FQGTGA. This CDR3 contains 16 residues. Trimming removed 1 base from V and 2 bases from J, with 11 bases in between. CDR3 amino acids: CASSLRRGPNTGELFF. The CDR3 DNA is TGTGCCAGCAGCTTAAGGCGGGGGCCCAACACCGGGGAGCTGTTTTTT.

The chain has TRBV10-3 and TRBJ1-2; tentative D call: TRBD1 (6 bases). The ends were cut back, 4 bases at V and 5 bases at J, with 20 bases in the middle. CDR3 length: 16 residues. Germline V lookup: CDR1 ENHRY, CDR2 SYGVKD. CDR3 bases: TGTGCCATCAGTGCCCCCCAGGGGCCTGAAATTTATGGCTACACCTTC. Its protein is CAISAPQGPEIYGYTF.

The chain couples TRBV2 to TRBJ2-6; TRBD2 matches at 7 bases. The V segment lost 4 bases and the J segment 0 bases; nucleotides outside the gene matches: 3. CDR3 size: 16 residues. Germline V lookup: CDR1 SNHLY, CDR2 FYNNEI. This CDR3 is CASSVSGTSGANVLTF. As DNA, the CDR3 is TGTGCCAGCAGTGTAAGCGGGACCTCTGGGGCCAACGTCCTGACTTTC. Full variable domain (missing parts from reference TRBV2 and TRBJ2-6): EPEVTQTPSHQVTQMGQEVILRCVPISNHLYFYWYRQILGQKVEFLVSFYNNEISEKSEIFDDQFSVERPDGSNFTLKIRSTKLEDSAMYFCASSVSGTSGANVLTFGAGSRLTVL.

This chain uses TRBV18 with TRBJ2-1; TRBD2 might be the D (6 bases). Germline V gene data show CDR1 as KGHSH and CDR2 as LQKENI. The CDR3 has 15 amino acids. V dropped 6 bases and J dropped 3 bases, with 15 bases sitting between them. The DNA of the CDR3 is TGTGCCAGCTCCCGCGCCTTGGGGGGCTACAATGAGCAGTTCTTC. Translation: CASSRALGGYNEQFF.

This sequence joins TRBV3-1 (or the pseudogene TRBV3-2) and TRBJ2-7; D might be TRBD1 (5 bases). Germline CDR1 LGHDT, CDR2 YNNKEL (reference sequence). Trimming took 2 bases from V and 3 from J, leaving 14 bases between them. The length of the CDR3 is 15 residues. CDR3 residues: CASSQPDSVCYEQYF. The DNA for the CDR3 is TGTGCCAGCAGCCAACCTGACAGTGTTTGCTACGAGCAGTACTTC.

The rearrangement uses TRBV6-5 and TRBJ1-1, with a possible D match to TRBD1 (5 bases). The V end was cut by 6 bases, the J end by 0 bases, with 11 bases between. Germline values: CDR1 MNHEY, CDR2 SVGAGI. The CDR3 has 14 amino acids. CDR3 DNA sequence: TGTGCCAGCAGAACGACAGCAATGAACACTGAAGCTTTCTTT. Protein product: CASRTTAMNTEAFF.